This entry concerns a single T cell receptor (beta chain). Its antigen remains unidentified. While unrecorded immune exposures were likely, the donors were nominally healthy when sampled. This specimen belongs to a study of cytomegalovirus exposure and HLA in healthy donors. Primers included in the PCR were 60 Vbeta and 13 Jbeta primers. Measured with immunoSEQ multiplex PCR; TCRdb has only the in-frame clones, and not every one. Among roughly 170,000 clones, 80% were seen once, and the ten largest hold 6% to 7.5%. This CDR3 has 15 amino acids. CDR1 is MNHEY, CDR2 SVGAGI, per germline. Germline trimming cut 5 bases from V and 7 bases from J; bases unmatched to any gene: 9. General study results and limits: According to an earlier analysis, most TCR beta V segments yielded productive rearrangements about 90% or about 30% of the time. Later on, an analysis found that several of the most significant clusters appeared to be linked to common viral pathogens, which included parvovirus B19.

Sample: PBMCs. The V gene is TRBV6-5, the J gene TRBJ1-5, with 9 bases lining up with TRBD1. The sequence derives from a man younger than 45 in good health and CMV-seropositive. In DNA, the CDR3 is TGTGCCAGCAGTATCCACCGGGACAGGGTACAGCCCCAGCATTTT. It codes for CASSIHRDRVQPQHF.